One sample yielded the 24 T cell receptor beta chains listed below, sequenced in a study of post-analysis software for immune sequencing data. These TCRs are of unknown antigen specificity. Findings and caveats of the study: With TRBV5-6, TRBV5-1 and TRBV20-1 included, 5 or 6 TRBV segments were more frequent in patients than in controls.

Prepared libraries of TCR beta cDNA carried unique molecular identifiers. TCRdb reprocessed the PCR reads with MiXCR, giving one entry per CDR3 protein. The table includes approximately 630,000 distinct CDR3 sequences, around 60% detected once. Sequences were obtained from blood. These receptors were taken from a girl aged 2 to 10 with multiple sclerosis.

This clonotype has only a few counts. The chain couples TRBV7-9 to TRBJ2-5; D not certain. CDR1 is SEHNR, CDR2 FQNEAQ, per germline (reference sequence). The ends were cut back, 7 bases at V and 11 bases at J, with 8 bases in the middle. This CDR3 comprises 9 residues. As DNA, the CDR3 is TGTGCCAGCACCCCTGAGCAGTACTTC. This gives the protein CASTPEQYF.

The chain links TRBV6-6 to TRBJ2-4, with a tentative D call TRBD2 (5 bases). Trimming pared 4 bases from V and 13 bases from J, leaving 14 bases between. The V gene's germline CDR1 is MNHNY and CDR2 SVGAGI (reference sequence). The CDR3 covers 12 residues. The DNA of the CDR3 is TGTGCCAGCAGTTCCGAACGGACGGGGCAGTACTTC. Translating it yields CASSSERTGQYF.

CDR3 nucleotide sequence: TGTGCCAGCAGCTTAGTTCTAGTCTCGAGACTAGCGGGGCCTCAAGAGACCCAGTACTTC. Translation: CASSLVLVSRLAGPQETQYF. The chain uses TRBV11-2 and TRBJ2-5, with 11 bases that match TRBD2. The CDR3 spans 20 residues. Germline lookup yields CDR1 SGHAT and CDR2 FQNNGV. J lost 2 bases, V lost 1 base, and 15 bases had no gene match.

Written as DNA, the CDR3 is TGCGCCAGCAGCCAAGATGGGGGGACAACGCGCACAGATACGCAGTATTTT. The encoded protein is CASSQDGGTTRTDTQYF. This rearrangement joins TRBV4-3 to TRBJ2-3; TRBD1 or TRBD2 may be the D gene (6 bases each). With 0 bases removed from V and 1 base from J, the gap between germline ends came to 14 bases. CDR1 and CDR2 from the germline V gene are LGHNA and YSLEER. The CDR3 extends over 17 amino acids.

This clonotype was counted a few times. The rearrangement joins TRBV20-1 to TRBJ2-3, with 9 bases identical to TRBD1. With 8 bases clipped from V and 6 bases from J, the junction kept 9 bases outside the gene matches. CDR1 DFQATT and CDR2 SNEGSKA come from the germline V gene (reference sequence). The CDR3 contains 13 residues. The CDR3 reads CSPKTGGPDTQYF. CDR3 nucleotides: TGCAGTCCTAAGACAGGGGGTCCCGATACGCAGTATTTT.

The V gene is TRBV15, the J gene TRBJ1-4, with TRBD1 matching over 10 bases. This CDR3 is built from 18 residues. J was trimmed by 0 bases and V by 4 bases; bases with no gene match: 8. From germline, CDR1 is LNHNV and CDR2 YYDKDF (reference sequence). The CDR3 sequence: CATSTGQGVFATNEKLFF. The CDR3 DNA reads TGTGCCACCAGCACCGGACAGGGGGTCTTTGCAACTAATGAAAAACTGTTTTTT.

V usage is TRBV20-1 and J usage is TRBJ1-2; 10 bases agree with TRBD1. The CDR3 extends over 13 amino acids. Germline V CDR1 and CDR2: DFQATT, SNEGSKA (reference sequence). Unmatched junction bases numbered 5, after V lost 3 bases and J lost 7 bases. CDR3 bases: TGCAGTGCTAGTAGACAGGGGGCGGGTGGCTACACCTTC. Amino acids: CSASRQGAGGYTF.

The chain uses TRBV12-3 or TRBV12-4 and TRBJ1-1, with D possibly being TRBD1 (5 bases). The CDR3 length is 13 residues. V gave up 6 bases and J gave up 3 bases, with 11 bases separating them. The CDR3 protein is CASRLQGDTEAFF. The CDR3 bases are TGTGCCAGCAGACTTCAGGGAGACACTGAAGCTTTCTTT.

The V call is TRBV11-3, the J call TRBJ2-4, with D possibly being TRBD1 (5 bases). Germline CDR1 is SGHNT and CDR2 is YENEEA. The V end was cut by 0 bases, the J end by 7 bases, with 10 bases between. The CDR3 is made up of 14 amino acids. This CDR3 is CASSLEQALNIQYF. The CDR3 bases are TGTGCCAGCAGCTTAGAACAGGCGTTGAACATTCAGTACTTC.

A few counts support this clonotype. The rearrangement uses TRBV12-3 or TRBV12-4 and TRBJ2-7; 9 bases align to TRBD1. The ends lost 3 bases at V and 6 bases at J; junction bases unmatched: 3. This CDR3 is 13 amino acids long. CDR3 loop: CASSLGQGAEQYF. In nucleotides, the CDR3 is TGTGCCAGCAGTTTGGGACAGGGAGCCGAGCAGTACTTC.

The V and J genes are TRBV7-2 and TRBJ2-3; TRBD1 or TRBD2 may be the D gene (5 bases each). The germline V and J ends were trimmed by 1 base and 5 bases, with 13 bases remaining between them. The length of the CDR3 is 15 residues. Germline loops: CDR1 SGHTA, CDR2 FQGNSA. CDR3 coding DNA: TGTGCCAGCAGCTTAGAGTCGGGGACGGGAGATACGCAGTATTTT. Protein sequence: CASSLESGTGDTQYF.

This clonotype was observed a few times. This chain joins TRBV11-2 and TRBJ2-1, with 9 bases matching TRBD2. The CDR3 runs to 16 residues. Germline V CDR1 and CDR2: SGHAT, FQNNGV. After removal of 3 bases from V and 0 bases from J, the junction contained 3 bases not matched to a gene. The CDR3 coding sequence is TGTGCCAGCAGCTTCCTTAGCGGGAGCTCCTACAATGAGCAGTTCTTC. This encodes CASSFLSGSSYNEQFF.

The genes are TRBV3-1 and TRBJ2-7; TRBD2 matches at 14 bases. The CDR3 is made up of 16 amino acids. The V and J ends lost 3 bases and 7 bases, in that order; junction bases with no gene match: 8. CDR1 and CDR2 (germline): LGHDT, YNNKEL (reference sequence). CDR3 residues: CASSHAGTSGRKEQYF. The CDR3 nucleotides are TGTGCCAGCAGCCACGCCGGGACTAGCGGGAGAAAAGAGCAGTACTTC.

The chain has TRBV10-2 and TRBJ2-7, with 15 nucleotides matching TRBD2. The germline gives CDR1 WSHSY, CDR2 SAAADI. This CDR3 is 17 amino acids long. The ends lost 8 bases at V and 1 base at J; junction bases unmatched: 9. CDR3 in DNA: TGCGCCAGCGCCCCCGGACTAGCGGGAGGGCCGTCCTACGAGCAGTACTTC. Protein product: CASAPGLAGGPSYEQYF.

The rearrangement links TRBV4-3 to TRBJ2-1; D unclear. There are 13 residues in the CDR3. CDR1 is LGHNA and CDR2 is YSLEER in the germline V gene. V lost 6 bases, J lost 10 bases, and 16 bases lay in between. The CDR3 here is CASSRSWVGEQFF. DNA for the CDR3: TGCGCCAGCAGTCGATCGTGGGTCGGGGAGCAGTTCTTC.

This chain uses TRBV12-3 or TRBV12-4 with TRBJ1-1, with a possible D match to TRBD1 (5 bases). The CDR3 totals 14 residues. V was clipped by 2 bases and J by 5 bases, with 12 bases between them. CDR3 residues: CASSLQGGETEAFF. The CDR3, as DNA: TGTGCCAGCAGTTTACAGGGCGGTGAAACTGAAGCTTTCTTT.

The gene calls are TRBV5-1 and TRBJ1-2; 7 nucleotides match TRBD1. The CDR3 covers 16 residues. V was pared by 4 bases and J by 0 bases, with 9 bases of the junction left unmatched. The germline CDR1 and CDR2 sequences are SGHRS and YFSETQ. The CDR3 here is CASSLPKDRSNYGYTF. The CDR3 bases are TGCGCCAGCAGCCTCCCAAAGGACAGGTCTAACTATGGCTACACCTTC.

This chain links TRBV5-6 with TRBJ1-2; 7 nucleotides match TRBD1. The CDR3 is 12 amino acids. Trimming removed 4 bases from V and 5 bases from J; junction bases left unmatched: 2. In germline, CDR1 is SGHDT, CDR2 YYEEEE. The CDR3 loop is CASSQGEYGYTF. CDR3 in DNA: TGTGCCAGCAGCCAGGGGGAATATGGCTACACCTTC.

This rearrangement joins TRBV10-2 to TRBJ1-2; D is perhaps TRBD1 (5 bases). Per germline, CDR1 WSHSY and CDR2 SAAADI. Trimming left V 2 bases short and J 10 bases short, with 11 bases between. The length of the CDR3 is 12 residues. In DNA, the CDR3 is TGCGCCAGCAGTGAGCGAGGGGACGACTACACCTTC. Encoded protein: CASSERGDDYTF.

The rearrangement uses TRBV11-1 and TRBJ1-2, with TRBD1 matching 7 bases. Looked up from germline, CDR1 is SGHAT and CDR2 is FQDESV (reference sequence). There are 13 residues in the CDR3. V was clipped by 7 bases and J by 8 bases; unmatched bases: 10. Written as DNA, the CDR3 is TGTGCCAGCATGCCCGACAGGGTAAAGGGCTACACCTTC. Its translation: CASMPDRVKGYTF.

The V call is TRBV20-1, the J call TRBJ1-5; 7 bases line up with TRBD1. Germline-derived CDR1 and CDR2 are DFQATT and SNEGSKA (reference sequence). Trimming at V came to 0 bases and at J to 0 bases, leaving 11 bases not matched to a gene. The length of the CDR3 is 18 residues. The CDR3 DNA is TGCAGTGCTAGAGATGAACGTTATGGGACAGATAGCAATCAGCCCCAGCATTTT. It codes for CSARDERYGTDSNQPQHF.

The V and J genes are TRBV6-5 and TRBJ1-2; D call uncertain. Germline V gene lookup returns CDR1 MNHEY and CDR2 SVGAGI. The CDR3 sequence is 13 residues long. Trimming took off 0 bases at V and 5 bases at J, with 7 bases between the two ends. The CDR3 DNA sequence: TGTGCCAGCAGTTACTCGCTTGGATATGGCTACACCTTC. It translates to CASSYSLGYGYTF.

The chain has TRBV21-1 and TRBJ2-3; whether TRBD1, the table's D call, matches the DNA was not checked. TRBV21-1 is designated a pseudogene. The CDR3 covers 15 residues. The CDR3 bases are TGTGCCAGCGGGGGTCCCAGGGGGCCTACAGATACGCAGTATTTT. Amino acid sequence: CASGGPRGPTDTQYF.

This clonotype was observed at least ten times. This sequence joins TRBV20-1 and TRBJ2-5; D not resolved. V lost 5 bases, J lost 2 bases, and 3 bases lay in between. The CDR3 runs to 10 residues. CDR1 and CDR2 from the germline V gene are DFQATT and SNEGSKA (reference sequence). The CDR3 protein is CSALQETQYF. Written as DNA, the CDR3 is TGCAGTGCTCTACAAGAGACCCAGTACTTC.